The TCR beta chain under discussion was sequenced for a study of cytomegalovirus exposure and HLA in healthy donors. Points from the study as a whole: In vitro work confirmed that three CMV-associated chains recognize CMV antigens. Rare TCR sequences predominated, though certain public TCRs were found in many donors.

The V gene end was trimmed by 0 bases and the J gene end by 11 bases; junction bases not matched to a gene: 10. Germline CDR1 reads LGHNA; CDR2 reads YNFKEQ. This CDR3 is 16 amino acids long. Primers: 60 Vbeta forward and 13 Jbeta reverse. Clones were sequenced by immunoSEQ multiplex PCR, and TCRdb holds only the in-frame ones, with some missing. The sample contains roughly 130,000 clones, 74% of which appear only once. In regard to this clone: No antigen is known for it.

The sequence derives from a woman aged 50 to 60 in good health and CMV-seropositive. This chain joins TRBV4-2 and TRBJ2-3; 11 bases line up with TRBD2. The sequencing input was PBMCs. The CDR3 DNA is TGTGCCAGCAGCCAAGAGTTAGCGGGGGGGACCTTGGGGCAGTATTTT. Amino acid sequence: CASSQELAGGTLGQYF.